Given below is one TCR beta chain in context. These data are taken from a study of tumor-infiltrating lymphocytes in primary liver carcinoma. Total RNA amounting to roughly 480 ng was the source from which TCR beta cDNA was made with a constant-region primer. The TCR beta library was amplified through three nested multiplex PCR rounds in a modified ARM-PCR procedure. In the first two PCR rounds, TRBV1-TRBV30 forward primers were paired with a C-beta reverse primer, and each round lasted 10 cycles. TCRdb reprocessed the multiplex PCR reads via MiXCR and lists one record per CDR3 protein. The table shows tens of thousands of distinct CDR3 sequences, with 71% occurring only once. Germline V gene sequence: CDR1 LGHNT, CDR2 FRNRAP. The CDR3 has 16 amino acids. J was trimmed by 5 bases and V by 5 bases; bases with no gene match: 6. The study co-extracted DNA and RNA from 20-30 mg of unsorted bulk tissue.

The material sequenced was liver tumor tissue from sampling region 2. The subset: tumor region T2, inferior pole. This chain connects TRBV12-5 to TRBJ2-2, with 12 bases fitting TRBD1. The clonotype was recovered from a man aged 35-49 years with primary liver carcinoma and hepatitis B virus infection. Here the CDR3 reads CASGTGQGAGTGELFF. The CDR3 DNA reads TGTGCTAGTGGTACGGGACAGGGGGCGGGGACCGGGGAGCTGTTTTTT.